What follows describes a single T cell receptor (beta chain). Its antigen is unknown. The data belong to a study of shared clonotypes between healthy human individuals. Study-wide context: The study used three CD4 naive, three CD4 memory, two CD8 naive and one CD8 memory plate per donor.

The ends were cut back, 4 bases at V and 4 bases at J, with 13 bases in the middle. This CDR3 has 14 amino acids. Germline CDR1 is MGHDK and CDR2 is SYGVNS. Into CD45RA+ naive and CD45RA-negative memory subsets, the CD4+ cells were split. Sequencing was performed with immunoSEQ multiplex PCR; in TCRdb, only in-frame clones are kept and a portion is missing. The sample shows some 1 million clones, about 76% of them seen only once. Study-level findings and limits: Rarefaction revealed incomplete sorted-subset sequencing despite large depth.

The TCR sequence derives from a man younger than 35 in good health. The chain uses TRBV25-1 and TRBJ1-2, with D possibly matching TRBD1 (6 bases). The sample was memory CD4+ T cells sorted from blood. This sample's subset: CD45RA-negative fraction. CDR3 loop: CASSGHSTGYGYTF. The CDR3 DNA follows: TGTGCCAGCAGTGGACACTCGACAGGCTATGGCTACACCTTC.